This paragraph covers one T cell receptor (beta chain) sequence. Its antigen is unidentified. The data derive from a study of T cells expressing NK-cell markers. In the study overall: Most of the eight sequenced donors tested HCMV-seropositive; one tested seronegative.

The CDR3 sequence is 15 residues long. CDR1 is SNHLY and CDR2 is FYNNEI in the germline V gene. Study findings and constraints: Among CD8+ T cells from 5 to 7 donors, dominant NKG2C+ clonotypes accounted for about 1.0-7.0%. Clones of NKG2C+ T cells that had expanded were of unclear HCMV specificity.

TCRdb derives one entry per CDR3 protein from the 5' RACE reads, leaving out DNA. Reported are about 380,000 distinct CDR3 sequences; the ten largest clones contain 5.2%. Sequencing used blood T cells: a sorted CD56 or NKG2C T cell subset, CD4+ or CD8+ T cells, or bulk PBMC T cells (not recorded which). The receptor was derived from a man between 18 and 69 years old in good health. The chain has TRBV2 and TRBJ2-5; the D gene TCRdb calls, TRBD2, cannot be checked with no DNA. The CDR3: CASSAWGTSWETQYF.